This T cell receptor (beta chain) was obtained from a study of beta chain features in type 1 diabetes (dated by TCRdb to 2016 to 2019). With respect to the entire study: Mean age, gender distribution, total cell number and subset yield did not differ between patients and healthy donors. The study compared the TCRB repertoires of sorted circulating CD4+ T cell subsets in recently diagnosed type 1 diabetes patients with those in matched healthy donors. Across all samples, roughly 110,000,000 sorted cells were examined, and cell number per subset correlated strongly with RNA yield. Regulatory and stem cell-like memory subsets were obtained from only 8 patients and about 8 healthy donors, while naive and central memory subsets were obtained from all 30 or so donors. Overall study results and their limits: Shorter templates might be favored by PCR, yet because patient and control samples were amplified and corrected together, any such skew would affect both groups equally. Sequencing cDNA rather than genomic DNA could over-represent highly expressing activated cells, although activation and CD3 levels did not differ between groups. Type 1 diabetes patients showed a moderate but significant shortening of TCRB CDR3 length in all four CD4+ subsets. Only small numbers of individuals were included in the HLA sub-analyses, which left unresolved whether HLA type had any influence on TCRB rearrangement. The naive, central memory and regulatory TCRB repertoires appeared to resemble one another more closely among patients than among healthy donors. Patients with type 1 diabetes made fewer insertions and deleted more nucleotides at VDJ recombination sites, implying thymic rearrangement abnormalities.

Each donor gave one peripheral blood draw, approximately 110 mL on average, collected into heparinised tubes. A BD FACSAria II was used to sort naive, central memory, regulatory and stem cell-like memory CD4+ T cells with a panel that included CD45RO, CCR7, CD25, CD127, CD95 and CD27. Purity was above 95% for every sorted population. PBMCs were separated immediately by Lymphoprep density gradient centrifugation and were stained directly, without being cultured. So that batch effects would be minimized, each experiment stained and sorted samples in pairs, pairing one healthy donor with one patient. The entire isolated RNA was reverse transcribed using the High Capacity cDNA Reverse Transcription Kit, and thus expressed TCRB transcripts were sequenced. Naive, central memory and regulatory T cell samples underwent deep immunoSEQ sequencing, averaging roughly 3.4 million total reads per sample. Sorted cells were lysed in RLT buffer, and RNA was extracted using DNase-treated RNeasy Micro or Mini kits according to cell number. To prevent cross-contamination, each cell subset was processed individually, whereas patient and healthy donor samples were processed jointly. The immunoSEQ multiplex PCR was used to amplify TCRB sequences from cDNA, yielding 87-bp fragments that span the CDR3 region. The amplicons were sequenced using the Illumina HiSeq platform. Per the authors' processing: Synthetic template baselines were used to correct PCR bias computationally, reads within Hamming distance 2 were collapsed, and singletons that could not be merged were discarded. By aligning reads against IMGT, V, D and J genes, CDR3 length, and insertions or deletions at six rearrangement sites were assigned. Clonotype counts were normalized to sorted cell number within each subset before computing true diversity and Gini coefficients with the tcR R package. The overlap coefficient, calculated on TCRB nucleotide sequences, was used to quantify repertoire sharing. The clones in this table, taken by TCRdb from immuneACCESS, are in-frame only. Not every clone is retained; where verified, under half of the shortfall comes from an unresolved V gene, and the cause of the rest is unknown. V and J calls and clone size follow that table, whereas D and trimming were derived from the DNA. Recorded for this sample are 120,000 to 150,000 clones; about 9.1% of them occurred a single time. The leading ten clones occupy 0.5% to 0.65% of the sample.

Comment on this clone: This receptor's antigen is unknown. Nothing much larger sits one base from this clone, and base qualities are not available.

From the cysteine through the phenylalanine, the CDR3 covers 16 amino acids. The sequence is cut down to CDR3 DNA, 48 bases in frame from base 1. Trimming at the junction amounts to 7 bases on V and 2 bases on J, and the germline ends lie 19 bases apart. Based on the germline V gene (reference sequence), the CDR1 and CDR2 sequences are MNHEY and SMNVEV. This TCR derives from a woman aged 40 to 50 in good health. This receptor chain uses TRBV27 and TRBJ2-3; the D gene is possibly TRBD2, with 5 bases matching. The sequencing input was central memory CD4+ T cells from blood. DNA sequence: TGTGCCAGCATCCTCCACCGCGGGCTCTTCACAGATACGCAGTATTTT. This sequence encodes CASILHRGLFTDTQYF.